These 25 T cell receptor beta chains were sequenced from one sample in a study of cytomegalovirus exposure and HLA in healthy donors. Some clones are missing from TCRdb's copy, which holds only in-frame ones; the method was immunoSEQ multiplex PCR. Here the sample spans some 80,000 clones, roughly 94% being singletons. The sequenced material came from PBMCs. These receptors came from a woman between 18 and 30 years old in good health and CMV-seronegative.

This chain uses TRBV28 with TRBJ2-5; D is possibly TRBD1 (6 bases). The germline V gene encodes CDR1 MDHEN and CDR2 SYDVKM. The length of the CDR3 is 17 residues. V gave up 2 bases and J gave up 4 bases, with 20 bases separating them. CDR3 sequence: CASSLGGAGQWGETQYF. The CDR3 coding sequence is TGTGCCAGCAGTTTAGGGGGCGCCGGGCAGTGGGGAGAGACCCAGTACTTC.

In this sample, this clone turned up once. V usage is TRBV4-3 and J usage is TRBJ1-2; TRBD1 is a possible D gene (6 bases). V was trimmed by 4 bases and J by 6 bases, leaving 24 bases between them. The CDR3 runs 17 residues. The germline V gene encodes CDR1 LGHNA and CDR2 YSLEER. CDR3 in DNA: TGCGCCAGCAGCCCCCGGGACACCCTAATAGAACCGAATGGCTACACCTTC. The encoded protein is CASSPRDTLIEPNGYTF.

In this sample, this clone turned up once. The CDR3 protein is CASSKERLAYRLYYNEQFF. Here the CDR3 DNA reads TGTGCCAGCAGCAAAGAGAGGCTAGCCTATCGCCTTTACTACAATGAGCAGTTCTTC. The chain recombines TRBV21-1 with TRBJ2-1; the D call in the table, TRBD2, was not verified against the DNA. TRBV21-1 corresponds to a pseudogene. This CDR3 is 19 amino acids long.

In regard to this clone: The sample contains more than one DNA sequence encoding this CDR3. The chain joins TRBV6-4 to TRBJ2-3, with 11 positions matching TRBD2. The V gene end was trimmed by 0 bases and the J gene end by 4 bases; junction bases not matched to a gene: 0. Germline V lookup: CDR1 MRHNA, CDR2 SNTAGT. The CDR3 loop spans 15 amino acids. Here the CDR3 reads CASSDSSGGADTQYF. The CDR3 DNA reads TGTGCCAGCAGTGACTCTAGCGGGGGGGCAGATACGCAGTATTTT.

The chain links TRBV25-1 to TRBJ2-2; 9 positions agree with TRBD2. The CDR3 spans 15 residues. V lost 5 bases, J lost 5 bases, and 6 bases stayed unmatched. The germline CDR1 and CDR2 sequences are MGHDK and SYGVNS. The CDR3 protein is CASSLAGLGTGELFF. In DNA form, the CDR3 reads TGTGCCAGCAGTCTAGCGGGGTTAGGGACCGGGGAGCTGTTTTTT.

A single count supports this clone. The CDR3 protein is CASSQQGAGIQPQHF. The DNA for the CDR3 is TGCGCCAGCAGCCAGCAGGGGGCAGGGATTCAGCCCCAGCATTTT. V gene TRBV4-1 combines with J gene TRBJ1-5, with TRBD1 matching 8 bases. The germline CDR1 and CDR2 sequences are MGHRA and YSYEKL. V dropped 3 bases and J dropped 6; count of bases not matched to a gene: 7. CDR3 length equals 15 residues.

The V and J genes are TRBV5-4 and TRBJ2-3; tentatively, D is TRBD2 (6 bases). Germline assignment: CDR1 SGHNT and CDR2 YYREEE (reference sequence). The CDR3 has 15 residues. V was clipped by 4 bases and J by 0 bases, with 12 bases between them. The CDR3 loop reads CASSTTGGSTDTQYF. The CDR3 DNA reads TGTGCCAGCAGCACCACAGGAGGGAGCACAGATACGCAGTATTTT.

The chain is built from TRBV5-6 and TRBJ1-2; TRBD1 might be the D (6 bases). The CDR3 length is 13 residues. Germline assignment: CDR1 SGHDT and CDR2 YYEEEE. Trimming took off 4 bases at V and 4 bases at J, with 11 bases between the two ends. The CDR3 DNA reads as TGTGCCAGCAGCGCGGACAGTCTCTATGGCTACACCTTC. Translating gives CASSADSLYGYTF.

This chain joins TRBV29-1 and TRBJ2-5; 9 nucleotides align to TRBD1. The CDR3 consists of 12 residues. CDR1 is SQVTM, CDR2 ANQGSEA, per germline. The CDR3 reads CSLQGASETQYF. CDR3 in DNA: TGCAGTTTACAGGGGGCATCAGAGACCCAGTACTTC.

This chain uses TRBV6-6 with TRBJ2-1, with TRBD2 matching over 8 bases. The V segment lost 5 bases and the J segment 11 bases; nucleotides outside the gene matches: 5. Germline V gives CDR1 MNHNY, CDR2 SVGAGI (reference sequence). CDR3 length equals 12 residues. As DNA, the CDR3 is TGTGCCAGCAGTCCCTGGACTAGCCAGCAGTTCTTC. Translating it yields CASSPWTSQQFF.

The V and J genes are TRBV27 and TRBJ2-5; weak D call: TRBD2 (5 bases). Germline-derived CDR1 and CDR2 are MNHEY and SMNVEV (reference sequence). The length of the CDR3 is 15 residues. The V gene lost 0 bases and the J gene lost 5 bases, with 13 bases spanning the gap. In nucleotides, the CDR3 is TGTGCCAGCAGTTTATCTCGGCAGCGCGGGGAGACCCAGTACTTC. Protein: CASSLSRQRGETQYF.

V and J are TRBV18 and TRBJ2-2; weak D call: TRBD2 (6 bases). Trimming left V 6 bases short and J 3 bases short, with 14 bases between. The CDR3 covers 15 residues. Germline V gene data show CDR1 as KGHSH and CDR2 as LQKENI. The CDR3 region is CASSNQEGYTGELFF. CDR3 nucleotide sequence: TGTGCCAGCTCCAACCAGGAGGGGTACACCGGGGAGCTGTTTTTT.

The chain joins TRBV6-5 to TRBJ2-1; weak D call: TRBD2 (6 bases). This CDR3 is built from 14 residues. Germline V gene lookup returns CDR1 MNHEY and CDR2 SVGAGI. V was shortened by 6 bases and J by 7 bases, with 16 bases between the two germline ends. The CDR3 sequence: CASRDSGLSNEQFF. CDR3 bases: TGTGCCAGCAGGGATTCGGGACTCTCGAATGAGCAGTTCTTC.

The CDR3 DNA is TGTGCCAGCAGTTTAGGGTGGGAGCGTCGCAATGAGCAGTTCTTC. Translation gives CASSLGWERRNEQFF. The chain has TRBV27 and TRBJ2-1, with D perhaps matching TRBD2 (5 bases). CDR3 length: 15 amino acids. The germline V gene has CDR1 MNHEY and CDR2 SMNVEV (reference sequence). Trimming cost V 2 bases and J 6 bases, with 14 bases left between them.

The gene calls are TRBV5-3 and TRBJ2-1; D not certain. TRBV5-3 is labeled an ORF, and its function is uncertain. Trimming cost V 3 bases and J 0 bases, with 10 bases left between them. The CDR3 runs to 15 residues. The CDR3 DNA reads TGTGCCAGAAGCTCCCGACTCGTCTCCTACAATGAGCAGTTCTTC. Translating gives CARSSRLVSYNEQFF.

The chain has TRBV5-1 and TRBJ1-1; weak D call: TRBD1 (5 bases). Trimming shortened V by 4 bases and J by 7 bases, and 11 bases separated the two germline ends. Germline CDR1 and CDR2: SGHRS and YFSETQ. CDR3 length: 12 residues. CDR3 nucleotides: TGCGCCAGCAGCGGAAGTAGGGGTGAAGCTTTCTTT. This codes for CASSGSRGEAFF.

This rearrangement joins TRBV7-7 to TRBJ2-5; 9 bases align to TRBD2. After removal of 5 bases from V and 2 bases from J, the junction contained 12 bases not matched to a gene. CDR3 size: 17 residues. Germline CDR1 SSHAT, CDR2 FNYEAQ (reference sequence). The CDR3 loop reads CASSEEASGTIQETQYF. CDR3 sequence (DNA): TGTGCCAGCAGCGAAGAGGCTAGCGGGACGATTCAAGAGACCCAGTACTTC.

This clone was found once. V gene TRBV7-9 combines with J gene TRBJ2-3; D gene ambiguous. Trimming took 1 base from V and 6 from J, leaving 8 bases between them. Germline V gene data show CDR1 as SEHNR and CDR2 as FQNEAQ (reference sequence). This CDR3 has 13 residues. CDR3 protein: CASSLGPGDTQYF. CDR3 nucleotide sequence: TGTGCCAGCAGCTTAGGCCCCGGTGATACGCAGTATTTT.

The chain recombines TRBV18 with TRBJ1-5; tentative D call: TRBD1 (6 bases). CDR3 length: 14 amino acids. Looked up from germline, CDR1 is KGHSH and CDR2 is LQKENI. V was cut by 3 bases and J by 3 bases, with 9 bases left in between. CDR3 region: CASSPGAANQPQHF. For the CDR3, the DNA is TGTGCCAGCTCACCGGGGGCCGCCAATCAGCCCCAGCATTTT. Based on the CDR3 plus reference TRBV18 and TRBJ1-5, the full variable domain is NAGVMQNPRHLVRRRGQEARLRCSPMKGHSHVYWYRQLPEEGLKFMVYLQKENIIDESGMPKERFSAEFPKEGPSILRIQQVVRGDSAAYFCASSPGAANQPQHFGDGTRLSIL.

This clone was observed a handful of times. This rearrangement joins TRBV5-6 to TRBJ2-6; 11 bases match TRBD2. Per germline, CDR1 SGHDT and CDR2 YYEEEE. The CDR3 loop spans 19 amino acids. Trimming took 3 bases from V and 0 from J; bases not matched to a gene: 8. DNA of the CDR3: TGTGCCAGCAGCTGGATCCAGGGACTAGCGGCCTCTGGGGCCAACGTCCTGACTTTC. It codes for CASSWIQGLAASGANVLTF. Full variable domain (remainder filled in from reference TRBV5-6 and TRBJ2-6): DAGVTQSPTHLIKTRGQQVTLRCSPKSGHDTVSWYQQALGQGPQFIFQYYEEEERQRGNFPDRFSGHQFPNYSSELNVNALLLGDSALYLCASSWIQGLAASGANVLTFGAGSRLTVL.

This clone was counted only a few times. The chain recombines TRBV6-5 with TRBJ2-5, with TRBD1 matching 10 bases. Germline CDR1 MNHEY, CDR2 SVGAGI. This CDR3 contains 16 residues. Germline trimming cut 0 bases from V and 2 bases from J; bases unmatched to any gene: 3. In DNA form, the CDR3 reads TGTGCCAGCAGTTACTCGACAGGGGGCGGACAAGAGACCCAGTACTTC. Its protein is CASSYSTGGGQETQYF.

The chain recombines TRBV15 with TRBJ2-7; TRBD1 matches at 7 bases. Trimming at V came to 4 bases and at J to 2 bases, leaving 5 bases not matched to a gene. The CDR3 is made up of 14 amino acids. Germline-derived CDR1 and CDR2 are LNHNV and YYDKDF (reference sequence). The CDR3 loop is CATSTPDRAYEQYF. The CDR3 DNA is TGTGCCACCAGCACACCCGACAGGGCCTACGAGCAGTACTTC.

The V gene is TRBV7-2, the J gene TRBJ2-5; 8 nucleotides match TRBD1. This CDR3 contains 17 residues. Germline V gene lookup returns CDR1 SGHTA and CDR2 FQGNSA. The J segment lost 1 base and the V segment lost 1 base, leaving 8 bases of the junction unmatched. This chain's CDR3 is CASSLVGQGASQETQYF. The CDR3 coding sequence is TGTGCCAGCAGCTTAGTCGGGCAGGGGGCAAGCCAAGAGACCCAGTACTTC.

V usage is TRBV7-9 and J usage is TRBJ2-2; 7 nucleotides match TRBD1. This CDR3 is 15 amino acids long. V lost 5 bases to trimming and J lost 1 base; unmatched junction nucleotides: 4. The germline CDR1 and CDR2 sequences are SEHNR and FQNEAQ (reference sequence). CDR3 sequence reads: CASSAWTGNTGELFF. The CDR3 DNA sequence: TGTGCCAGCAGCGCCTGGACAGGGAACACCGGGGAGCTGTTTTTT.

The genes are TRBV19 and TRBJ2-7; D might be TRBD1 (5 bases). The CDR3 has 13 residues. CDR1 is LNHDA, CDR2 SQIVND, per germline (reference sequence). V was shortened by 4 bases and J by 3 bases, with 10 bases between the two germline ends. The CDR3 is CASSTIDSYEQYF. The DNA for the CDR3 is TGTGCCAGTAGTACAATCGACAGCTACGAGCAGTACTTC.